The 18 T cell receptor beta chains below come from one sample, sequenced in a study of PD-L1 blockade in urothelial cancer. Repertoires were generated with immunoSEQ multiplex PCR, while TCRdb's copy carries only in-frame clones and drops some. The sample includes about 91,000 clones, roughly 90% seen only once; the top ten take roughly 10%. The sequences come from PBMCs, collected around atezolizumab (anti-PD-L1) treatment. The source of these receptors is a man in his 60s with urothelial cancer.

The gene calls are TRBV2 and TRBJ1-2, with D possibly being TRBD1 (6 bases). The CDR3 runs 12 residues. Germline V gene lookup returns CDR1 SNHLY and CDR2 FYNNEI. V was cut by 7 bases and J by 3 bases, with 9 bases left in between. CDR3: CASKGGDYGYTF. In nucleotides, the CDR3 is TGTGCCAGCAAAGGGGGAGACTATGGCTACACCTTC.

DNA of the CDR3: TGTGCCAGCAGTGCCCTAGCGGGATCCTACAATGAGCAGTTCTTC. Translation gives CASSALAGSYNEQFF. The V and J genes are TRBV6-4 and TRBJ2-1; 9 bases match TRBD2. CDR1 is MRHNA and CDR2 is SNTAGT in the germline V gene. The CDR3 runs to 15 residues. Losses at the gene ends were 4 bases for V and 1 base for J; bases not matched to a gene: 2.

This clone was recorded once. This chain uses TRBV2 with TRBJ2-5; tentatively, D is TRBD2 (5 bases). The CDR3 sequence is 15 residues long. Germline V gives CDR1 SNHLY, CDR2 FYNNEI. Between the trimmed V and J ends, which lost 1 base and 5 bases, there was a span of 14 bases. The chain's CDR3 is CASSEVELEGETQYF. Written as DNA, the CDR3 is TGTGCCAGCAGTGAAGTAGAACTAGAAGGGGAGACCCAGTACTTC.

The chain combines TRBV2 with TRBJ2-7; 10 nucleotides agree with TRBD2. Per the germline V gene, CDR1 is SNHLY and CDR2 is FYNNEI. V lost 5 bases to trimming and J lost 7 bases; unmatched junction nucleotides: 8. The CDR3 runs 14 residues. The CDR3 spells CASSPLAGVDEQYF. CDR3 coding DNA: TGTGCCAGCAGTCCGCTAGCGGGAGTTGATGAGCAGTACTTC.

Comments on this clone: At one boundary the junction diverges from the germline segment, which might be a read error. This chain joins TRBV7-2 and TRBJ2-5, with D perhaps TRBD1 (5 bases). This CDR3 region has 15 residues. CDR1 is SGHTA and CDR2 is FQGNSA in the germline V gene. CDR3 nucleotide sequence: TGTGCCAGCAGCCCCACCCGGCAGGGCCAAGGGACCCAGTACTTC. Protein product: CASSPTRQGQGTQYF.

This clone was seen more than once but under ten times. The rearrangement joins TRBV7-9 to TRBJ2-3; 9 nucleotides line up with TRBD2. This CDR3 contains 16 residues. J gave up 2 bases and V 5 bases, and 8 bases lay outside the gene matches. CDR1 is SEHNR and CDR2 is FQNEAQ in the germline V gene (reference sequence). This chain's CDR3 is CASSPQSGGLTDTQYF. The DNA for the CDR3 is TGTGCCAGCAGCCCTCAAAGCGGGGGGCTCACAGATACGCAGTATTTT. Combining the CDR3 with reference TRBV7-9 and TRBJ2-3 gives the whole variable domain DTGVSQNPRHKITKRGQNVTFRCDPISEHNRLYWYRQTLGQGPEFLTYFQNEAQLEKSRLLSDRFSAERPKGSFSTLEIQRTEQGDSAMYLCASSPQSGGLTDTQYFGPGTRLTVL.

The V call is TRBV7-9, the J call TRBJ2-3, with 9 nucleotides matching TRBD2. The CDR3 has 14 amino acids. The V gene's germline CDR1 is SEHNR and CDR2 FQNEAQ (reference sequence). CDR3 region: CVGSGSPSSDTQYF. CDR3 sequence (DNA): TGTGTAGGTAGCGGGAGTCCTTCCTCAGATACGCAGTATTTT.

The chain uses TRBV9 and TRBJ2-4; 11 nucleotides match TRBD1. This CDR3 spans 16 amino acids. Germline V lookup: CDR1 SGDLS, CDR2 YYNGEE. With 3 bases clipped from V and 6 bases from J, the junction kept 8 bases outside the gene matches. The DNA of the CDR3 is TGTGCCAGCAGCGGGAATTTGGACAGGGGGCGAAACATTCAGTACTTC. Protein product: CASSGNLDRGRNIQYF.

The CDR3 loop is CASRTDRNTEAFF. DNA for the CDR3: TGTGCCAGCAGAACCGACAGGAACACTGAAGCTTTCTTT. V usage is TRBV6-6 and J usage is TRBJ1-1; D is possibly TRBD1 (5 bases). Germline V gene lookup returns CDR1 MNHNY and CDR2 SVGAGI (reference sequence). V was shortened by 6 bases and J by 1 base, with 9 bases between the two germline ends. CDR3 length equals 13 residues.

V is TRBV5-4 and J is TRBJ2-4; 9 positions agree with TRBD1. This CDR3 has 14 residues. Germline V gene lookup returns CDR1 SGHNT and CDR2 YYREEE (reference sequence). The trim removed 0 bases at V and 8 bases at J, leaving 3 bases unmatched. Here the CDR3 reads CASSLVDRGHIQYF. The CDR3 coding sequence is TGTGCCAGCAGCTTGGTGGACAGGGGCCACATTCAGTACTTC.

The chain employs TRBV4-3 and TRBJ1-1; D may be TRBD1 (5 bases). Germline V lookup: CDR1 LGHNA, CDR2 YSLEER. This CDR3 is 15 amino acids long. The V and J ends lost 0 bases and 4 bases respectively, with 12 bases between them. CDR3 sequence: CASSQDPGRGTEAFF. The CDR3 DNA reads TGCGCCAGCAGCCAAGATCCGGGGAGGGGCACTGAAGCTTTCTTT.

V and J are TRBV5-1 and TRBJ1-5, with D perhaps TRBD1 (5 bases). The CDR3 is made up of 14 amino acids. Germline V gene data show CDR1 as SGHRS and CDR2 as YFSETQ. V was shortened by 0 bases and J by 5 bases, with 9 bases between the two germline ends. Here the CDR3 DNA reads TGCGCCAGCAGCTTGGAGGGGTACGATCAGCCCCAGCATTTT. Its translation: CASSLEGYDQPQHF.

The chain is built from TRBV7-9 and TRBJ1-1, with TRBD1 matching over 7 bases. There are 15 residues in the CDR3. Per germline, CDR1 SEHNR and CDR2 FQNEAQ (reference sequence). V was pared by 5 bases and J by 4 bases, with 10 bases of the junction left unmatched. CDR3 DNA: TGTGCCAGCAGCGCACGGGACAGCGTTATCACTGAAGCTTTCTTT. The encoded protein is CASSARDSVITEAFF. Variable domain in full (rest from reference TRBV7-9 and TRBJ1-1): DTGVSQNPRHKITKRGQNVTFRCDPISEHNRLYWYRQTLGQGPEFLTYFQNEAQLEKSRLLSDRFSAERPKGSFSTLEIQRTEQGDSAMYLCASSARDSVITEAFFGQGTRLTVV.

The genes are TRBV4-1 and TRBJ2-2, with D possibly being TRBD2 (6 bases). V lost 4 bases to trimming and J lost 2 bases, with 17 bases between them. CDR1 and CDR2 (germline): MGHRA, YSYEKL. The CDR3 is 17 amino acids. DNA of the CDR3: TGCGCCAGCAGCCCCGCTGGTTTGGGACTCAACACCGGGGAGCTGTTTTTT. Protein product: CASSPAGLGLNTGELFF.

The V and J genes are TRBV7-2 and TRBJ2-3; weak D call: TRBD2 (5 bases). Trimming cost V 5 bases and J 4 bases, with 13 bases left between them. The CDR3 contains 14 residues. Germline V gene lookup returns CDR1 SGHTA and CDR2 FQGNSA. CDR3 loop: CASSRESSPDTQYF. In DNA, the CDR3 is TGTGCCAGCAGCCGGGAATCAAGCCCAGATACGCAGTATTTT.

This clone was counted once. V usage is TRBV5-1 and J usage is TRBJ1-5; D unclear. The CDR3 sequence is 14 residues long. CDR1 is SGHRS, CDR2 YFSETQ, per germline. Trimming pared 0 bases from V and 3 bases from J, leaving 7 bases between. CDR3 coding DNA: TGCGCCAGCAGCTTGGAAGGACTCAATCAGCCCCAGCATTTT. Translating gives CASSLEGLNQPQHF.

This chain connects TRBV2 to TRBJ1-5; 7 nucleotides line up with TRBD1. Germline CDR1 and CDR2: SNHLY and FYNNEI. The CDR3 covers 15 residues. V lost 1 base, J lost 5 bases, and 5 bases stayed unmatched. In nucleotides, the CDR3 is TGTGCCAGCAGTGAAGACGAAGGGGGCCATCAGCCCCAGCATTTT. Translated, it gives CASSEDEGGHQPQHF.

The CDR3 here is CASSEGRGYGYTF. Here the CDR3 DNA reads TGCGCCAGCAGTGAAGGCAGGGGCTATGGCTACACCTTC. The genes are TRBV10-1 and TRBJ1-2, with TRBD1 as a possible D gene (6 bases). The CDR3 covers 13 residues. Per germline, CDR1 WNHNN and CDR2 SYGVQD (reference sequence). V gave up 3 bases and J gave up 4 bases, with 9 bases separating them.